Below are 8 T cell receptor beta chains sequenced from a single sample in a study of blood T cell repertoires in COVID-19. Only in-frame clones appear in the TCRdb table, and some are missing; sequencing was by immunoSEQ multiplex PCR. The top ten clones hold about 6.2% of a sample with 100,000 to 150,000 clones, less than 90% of them seen once. The source material was peripheral blood. The receptors were sampled from an elderly man with active or convalescent COVID-19.

The rearrangement uses TRBV6-1 and TRBJ2-5; 10 bases fit TRBD2. The V and J ends lost 2 bases and 5 bases, in that order; junction bases with no gene match: 5. The CDR3 runs to 15 residues. CDR1 is MNHNS and CDR2 is SASEGT in the germline V gene. This CDR3 is CASSENSGRYETQYF. CDR3 nucleotide sequence: TGTGCCAGCAGTGAAAATAGCGGGAGGTACGAGACCCAGTACTTC.

This chain uses TRBV5-1 with TRBJ2-5; TRBD2 might be the D (6 bases). Germline V gene data show CDR1 as SGHRS and CDR2 as YFSETQ. V lost 3 bases and J lost 2, with 8 bases in between. This CDR3 has 13 residues. DNA for the CDR3: TGCGCCAGCAGCTGGGCGGGACAAGAGACCCAGTACTTC. Protein sequence: CASSWAGQETQYF.

The rearrangement uses TRBV30 and TRBJ1-3; no clear D gene. CDR1 and CDR2 from the germline V gene are GTSNPN and SVGIG (reference sequence). The V end lost 0 bases, the J end lost 6 bases, and 6 bases lay between the germline ends. CDR3 length: 12 residues. The CDR3 is CAWSVTVNTIYF. The CDR3, as DNA: TGTGCCTGGAGTGTAACGGTAAACACCATATATTTT. Full variable domain (rest looked up from reference TRBV30 and TRBJ1-3): SQTIHQWPATLVQPVGSPLSLECTVEGTSNPNLYWYRQAAGRGLQLLFYSVGIGQISSEVPQNLSASRPQDRQFILSSKKLLLSDSGFYLCAWSVTVNTIYFGEGSWLTVV.

The chain joins TRBV2 to TRBJ2-7; 7 bases line up with TRBD2. The CDR3 spans 16 residues. Trimming took 1 base from V and 3 from J; bases not matched to a gene: 9. Germline V gene lookup returns CDR1 SNHLY and CDR2 FYNNEI. CDR3 sequence: CASSEGLGRAGYEQYF. DNA for the CDR3: TGTGCCAGCAGTGAAGGCCTAGGGAGGGCCGGCTACGAGCAGTACTTC.

The J gene is TRBJ2-5, the V gene TRBV5-4; TRBD1 aligns across 8 bases. Per germline, CDR1 SGHNT and CDR2 YYREEE (reference sequence). V lost 0 bases to trimming and J lost 4 bases; unmatched junction nucleotides: 2. The CDR3 runs 14 residues. CDR3 in amino acids: CASSLAGGRETQYF. The CDR3 nucleotides are TGTGCCAGCAGCTTGGCAGGGGGCCGAGAGACCCAGTACTTC. The complete variable domain, with remaining parts taken from reference TRBV5-4 and TRBJ2-5, reads ETGVTQSPTHLIKTRGQQVTLRCSSQSGHNTVSWYQQALGQGPQFIFQYYREEENGRGNFPPRFSGLQFPNYSSELNVNALELDDSALYLCASSLAGGRETQYFGPGTRLLVL.

The chain is built from TRBV2 and TRBJ2-1; tentative D call: TRBD2 (6 bases). This CDR3 contains 13 residues. CDR1 and CDR2 (germline): SNHLY, FYNNEI. V was trimmed by 8 bases and J by 6 bases, leaving 14 bases between them. The CDR3 bases are TGTGCCAGCTCCAAATCTAGCGTCAATGAGCAGTTCTTC. Amino acids: CASSKSSVNEQFF.

V and J are TRBV30 and TRBJ1-3; D unresolved. The CDR3 covers 12 residues. From germline, CDR1 is GTSNPN and CDR2 SVGIG (reference sequence). V was clipped by 0 bases and J by 5 bases, with 5 bases between them. Written as DNA, the CDR3 is TGTGCCTGGAGTGTATTAAGAAACACCATATATTTT. Residues: CAWSVLRNTIYF.

This clone was detected once. The chain recombines TRBV6-2 or TRBV6-3 with TRBJ1-1; weak D call: TRBD1 (6 bases). V was cut by 2 bases and J by 0 bases, with 16 bases left in between. Germline lookup yields CDR1 MNHEY and CDR2 SVGEGT. The CDR3 loop spans 17 amino acids. CDR3 bases: TGTGCCAGCAGTTACCCCTCCCGACAGGACATGAACACTGAAGCTTTCTTT. Protein: CASSYPSRQDMNTEAFF.